These 24 T cell receptor beta chains were all obtained from the same sample, sequenced in a study of beta chain features in type 1 diabetes. Study-level points and caveats: Shortening that was moderate but significant affected the TCRB CDR3s of Type 1 diabetes patients in all four CD4+ subsets.

Sequencing targeted expressed TCRB transcripts, as all isolated RNA had been reverse transcribed. Here immunoSEQ multiplex PCR was the method, and the copy in TCRdb shows in-frame clones only, minus some. The sample gives 120,000 or so clones, approximately 16% of which show up once; roughly 2.5% is in the top ten. Their specific antigens are unknown. The material sequenced was central memory CD4+ T cells from blood. The receptors originated from a man aged 25 to 45 with type 1 diabetes.

This clone has a handful of counts. The chain recombines TRBV7-3 with TRBJ2-2; tentative D call: TRBD1 (5 bases). The CDR3 contains 15 residues. Germline lookup yields CDR1 SGHTA and CDR2 FQGTGA. With 2 bases removed from V and 3 bases from J, the gap between germline ends came to 10 bases. The CDR3 DNA reads as TGTGCCAGCAGCTTATACCAGGGATACACCGGGGAGCTGTTTTTT. Translated, it gives CASSLYQGYTGELFF.

V and J are TRBV7-6 and TRBJ2-7; 7 bases match TRBD1. This CDR3 has 15 amino acids. With V trimmed by 0 bases and J by 0 bases, 2 bases remained unmatched. The germline V gene has CDR1 SGHVS and CDR2 FNYEAQ. The CDR3 region has the DNA TGTGCCAGCAGCTTAGCGTCAGGGGGCTCCTACGAGCAGTACTTC. Translation gives CASSLASGGSYEQYF.

Only a few counts were recorded for this clone. V and J are TRBV25-1 and TRBJ1-1; D gene ambiguous. The CDR3 is 15 residues long. Deletions cut 2 bases from V and 0 bases from J, with 10 bases between. From germline, CDR1 is MGHDK and CDR2 SYGVNS. The CDR3 DNA is TGTGCCAGCAGTGAAGGGGTCGGGATGAACACTGAAGCTTTCTTT. Translating gives CASSEGVGMNTEAFF.

This clone occurred a few times. This chain uses TRBV6-5 with TRBJ2-1; 10 nucleotides agree with TRBD1. This CDR3 is built from 16 residues. Germline V gives CDR1 MNHEY, CDR2 SVGAGI. The V and J ends lost 2 bases and 6 bases, in that order; junction bases with no gene match: 7. The CDR3, as DNA: TGTGCCAGCAGTTACCGCGGGACAGGGGAGGGCAATGAGCAGTTCTTC. Protein product: CASSYRGTGEGNEQFF.

This clone came up a few times. The chain recombines TRBV7-9 with TRBJ2-1; D unclear. The CDR3 is 12 amino acids. V lost 5 bases, J lost 3 bases, and 5 bases lay in between. Germline loops: CDR1 SEHNR, CDR2 FQNEAQ (reference sequence). The CDR3 DNA follows: TGTGCCAGCAGCCATGGCTACAATGAGCAGTTCTTC. Translation gives CASSHGYNEQFF.

This clone showed up just a few times. V gene TRBV14 combines with J gene TRBJ1-3; the D is unclear. Germline V gene data show CDR1 as SGHDN and CDR2 as FVKESK. V was clipped by 4 bases and J by 0 bases, with 13 bases between them. The CDR3 sequence is 16 residues long. The CDR3 nucleotides are TGTGCCAGCAGCCTACGCGCGGCGAGCTCTGGAAACACCATATATTTT. Encoded protein: CASSLRAASSGNTIYF.

In this sample, this clone turned up a few times. The chain links TRBV6-5 to TRBJ1-2, with TRBD1 matching over 8 bases. There are 15 residues in the CDR3. Germline values: CDR1 MNHEY, CDR2 SVGAGI. Trimming took 0 bases from V and 8 from J; bases not matched to a gene: 8. The CDR3 is CASSYSDRGSSGYTF. The DNA of the CDR3 is TGTGCCAGCAGTTACTCAGACAGGGGTTCGAGCGGCTACACCTTC.

The rearrangement uses TRBV11-2 and TRBJ2-3; TRBD2 is a possible D gene (5 bases). The CDR3 has 16 residues. The germline gives CDR1 SGHAT, CDR2 FQNNGV. V was shortened by 1 base and J by 3 bases, with 14 bases between the two germline ends. The CDR3 DNA follows: TGTGCCAGCAGCTTAGGTTCTAGCCTGATGACAGATACGCAGTATTTT. Amino acid sequence: CASSLGSSLMTDTQYF.

The V call is TRBV7-6, the J call TRBJ2-4; 10 nucleotides agree with TRBD2. V lost 5 bases, J lost 3 bases, and 4 bases stayed unmatched. Per the germline V gene, CDR1 is SGHVS and CDR2 is FNYEAQ. The CDR3 covers 15 residues. In nucleotides, the CDR3 is TGTGCCAGCAGCCCTGGGACTAGCGACAAAAACATTCAGTACTTC. Encoded protein: CASSPGTSDKNIQYF.

This clone was seen ten or more times. The chain recombines TRBV28 with TRBJ2-7, with TRBD1 matching over 8 bases. J lost 2 bases, V lost 5 bases, and 8 bases had no gene match. This CDR3 spans 15 amino acids. Germline V gives CDR1 MDHEN, CDR2 SYDVKM. The CDR3 sequence: CASSPARTGTYEQYF. The CDR3 region has the DNA TGTGCCAGCAGTCCAGCCCGGACAGGGACCTACGAGCAGTACTTC.

The chain links TRBV4-3 to TRBJ2-1; D not certain. CDR1 LGHNA and CDR2 YSLEER come from the germline V gene. This CDR3 has 16 residues. The ends were cut back, 0 bases at V and 4 bases at J, with 13 bases in the middle. Here the CDR3 reads CASSQDVAGKYNEQFF. The CDR3 DNA is TGCGCCAGCAGCCAAGATGTGGCTGGGAAATACAATGAGCAGTTCTTC.

This clone occurred a few times. The rearrangement links TRBV6-5 to TRBJ1-1, with a tentative D call TRBD1 (5 bases). There are 15 residues in the CDR3. Germline V gene sequence: CDR1 MNHEY, CDR2 SVGAGI. V lost 5 bases and J 4 bases, leaving 17 bases between the germline ends. CDR3 amino acids: CASSPFGRGGTEAFF. The CDR3 DNA reads as TGTGCCAGCAGTCCCTTCGGGAGGGGAGGCACTGAAGCTTTCTTT.

This clone was counted at least ten times. This chain links TRBV19 with TRBJ1-2; D is uncertain. This CDR3 is 13 amino acids long. In germline, CDR1 is LNHDA, CDR2 SQIVND (reference sequence). Trimming took off 7 bases at V and 4 bases at J, with 13 bases between the two ends. CDR3 amino acids: CASKVREAYGYTF. CDR3 DNA: TGTGCCAGTAAAGTACGGGAAGCCTATGGCTACACCTTC.

This clone was observed a few times. This sequence joins TRBV2 and TRBJ2-2, with D possibly being TRBD1 (6 bases). Germline values: CDR1 SNHLY, CDR2 FYNNEI. The CDR3 is 14 residues long. Trimming took off 4 bases at V and 7 bases at J, with 13 bases between the two ends. The CDR3, as DNA: TGTGCCAGCAGTGTGCAGGGGCAAGGCGGGGAGCTGTTTTTT. Amino acids: CASSVQGQGGELFF.

In its sample, this clone was seen many times. The chain joins TRBV5-1 to TRBJ2-1; D ambiguous. V lost 0 bases and J lost 5, with 6 bases in between. CDR3 length: 13 amino acids. Looked up from germline, CDR1 is SGHRS and CDR2 is YFSETQ. CDR3 sequence reads: CASSLEGNNEQFF. The CDR3 region has the DNA TGCGCCAGCAGCTTGGAGGGAAACAATGAGCAGTTCTTC.

This clone was seen a few times. The J gene is TRBJ2-2, the V gene TRBV7-9; TRBD1 aligns across 7 bases. The V segment lost 6 bases and the J segment 4 bases; nucleotides outside the gene matches: 11. The V gene's germline CDR1 is SEHNR and CDR2 FQNEAQ (reference sequence). This CDR3 is 16 amino acids long. The CDR3 here is CASRATGTAATGELFF. Written as DNA, the CDR3 is TGTGCCAGCAGGGCCACCGGGACAGCAGCCACCGGGGAGCTGTTTTTT.

The chain combines TRBV7-8 with TRBJ1-6; perhaps TRBD1 as D (6 bases). Germline-derived CDR1 and CDR2 are SGHVS and FQNEAQ. V gave up 4 bases and J gave up 8 bases, with 12 bases separating them. The CDR3 has 14 amino acids. This CDR3 reads CASSSQGSDSPLHF. The CDR3 region has the DNA TGTGCCAGCAGCTCACAGGGCTCGGATTCACCCCTCCACTTT.

V usage is TRBV28 and J usage is TRBJ2-1, with D perhaps TRBD2 (6 bases). CDR3 length: 16 residues. The V gene lost 7 bases and the J gene lost 4 bases, with 20 bases spanning the gap. Per the germline V gene, CDR1 is MDHEN and CDR2 is SYDVKM. The CDR3 nucleotides are TGTGCCAGCATCCCTCGGGCGGCGGGGAAGTACAATGAGCAGTTCTTC. Its translation: CASIPRAAGKYNEQFF.

V is TRBV7-2 and J is TRBJ2-5, with D hard to call. The V end lost 4 bases, the J end lost 4 bases, and 13 bases lay between the germline ends. Germline assignment: CDR1 SGHTA and CDR2 FQGNSA. The CDR3 has 14 amino acids. CDR3 region: CASSSGPKGETQYF. The CDR3 DNA reads TGTGCCAGCAGCTCCGGGCCGAAGGGAGAGACCCAGTACTTC.

There are a few counts of this clone. The gene calls are TRBV7-2 and TRBJ1-1; D gene unclear. The V end lost 3 bases, the J end lost 3 bases, and 5 bases lay between the germline ends. The CDR3 loop spans 12 amino acids. From germline, CDR1 is SGHTA and CDR2 FQGNSA. CDR3 sequence (DNA): TGTGCCAGCAGCTTTCTAGACACTGAAGCTTTCTTT. This sequence encodes CASSFLDTEAFF. Full variable domain (outside the CDR3, taken from reference TRBV7-2 and TRBJ1-1): GAGVSQSPSNKVTEKGKDVELRCDPISGHTALYWYRQSLGQGLEFLIYFQGNSAPDKSGLPSDRFSAERTGGSVSTLTIQRTQQEDSAVYLCASSFLDTEAFFGQGTRLTVV.

This clone was seen more than once but under ten times. V usage is TRBV6-5 and J usage is TRBJ1-6; D is possibly TRBD1 (5 bases). The CDR3 sequence is 13 residues long. Germline-derived CDR1 and CDR2 are MNHEY and SVGAGI. Trimming left V 7 bases short and J 7 bases short, with 11 bases between. CDR3 sequence reads: CASMTARNSPLHF. The CDR3 bases are TGTGCCAGCATGACAGCGAGGAATTCACCCCTCCACTTT.

Only a few counts were recorded for this clone. The chain couples TRBV30 to TRBJ2-2; TRBD2 agrees at 10 bases. Germline V gives CDR1 GTSNPN, CDR2 SVGIG (reference sequence). V was pared by 3 bases and J by 7 bases, with 8 bases of the junction left unmatched. The CDR3 consists of 15 residues. CDR3 coding DNA: TGTGCCTGGAGAGGAACTAGCGGGGCGGACGGGGAGCTGTTTTTT. As protein: CAWRGTSGADGELFF.

This chain uses TRBV30 with TRBJ1-6; D gene uncertain. Germline CDR1 GTSNPN, CDR2 SVGIG (reference sequence). Trimming pared 3 bases from V and 0 bases from J, leaving 9 bases between. The CDR3 loop spans 15 amino acids. The CDR3 is CAWSHRSSYNSPLHF. DNA of the CDR3: TGTGCCTGGAGCCACAGAAGCTCCTATAATTCACCCCTCCACTTT.

The chain couples TRBV6-5 to TRBJ2-3; D may be TRBD1 or TRBD2 (5 bases each). CDR1 MNHEY and CDR2 SVGAGI come from the germline V gene. This CDR3 has 15 amino acids. Trimming stripped 5 bases from V and 0 bases from J, with 12 bases between. CDR3 loop: CASSPRDRSTDTQYF. CDR3 nucleotide sequence: TGTGCCAGCAGTCCCCGGGACCGAAGCACAGATACGCAGTATTTT.